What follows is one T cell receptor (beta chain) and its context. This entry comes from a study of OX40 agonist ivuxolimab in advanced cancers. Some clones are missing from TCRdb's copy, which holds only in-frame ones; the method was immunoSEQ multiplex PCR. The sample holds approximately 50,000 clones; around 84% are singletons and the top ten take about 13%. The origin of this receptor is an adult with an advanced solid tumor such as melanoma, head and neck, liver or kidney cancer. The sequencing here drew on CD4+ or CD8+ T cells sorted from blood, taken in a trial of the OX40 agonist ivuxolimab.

The CDR3, as DNA: TGTGCCAGCAGCTTAGCGGGGGGCTACAATGAGCAGTTCTTC. This codes for CASSLAGGYNEQFF. The chain joins TRBV7-9 to TRBJ2-1; D might be TRBD2 (6 bases). Per the germline V gene, CDR1 is SEHNR and CDR2 is FQNEAQ (reference sequence). Trimming stripped 0 bases from V and 3 bases from J, with 6 bases between. This CDR3 has 14 amino acids.